The 3 T cell receptor beta chains given below trace back to one sample, sequenced in a study of blood T cells in healthy people across ages. A second 7 to 11 cycle PCR used barcoded and J-beta primers. TCRdb called the 5' RACE reads again in MiXCR, with one record for every CDR3 protein. The sample records some 1.5 million distinct CDR3 sequences, 40% to 45% being singletons. The sample was blood. The origin of the receptors is a woman younger than 35 in good health.

This clonotype was observed a handful of times. The chain couples TRBV7-9 to TRBJ2-7; D remains ambiguous. Germline V gives CDR1 SEHNR, CDR2 FQNEAQ (reference sequence). This CDR3 has 14 residues. Trimming took 6 bases from V and 3 from J, leaving 15 bases between them. CDR3 bases: TGTGCCAGCAGTCCCGCTCAACGGCACTACGAGCAGTACTTC. This sequence encodes CASSPAQRHYEQYF. Full variable domain (remainder filled in from reference TRBV7-9 and TRBJ2-7): DTGVSQNPRHKITKRGQNVTFRCDPISEHNRLYWYRQTLGQGPEFLTYFQNEAQLEKSRLLSDRFSAERPKGSFSTLEIQRTEQGDSAMYLCASSPAQRHYEQYFGPGTRLTVT.

The CDR3 protein is CASSPSPGVEQYF. The CDR3 coding sequence is TGTGCCAGCAGTCCATCCCCAGGGGTCGAGCAGTACTTC. V and J are TRBV28 and TRBJ2-5; tentatively, D is TRBD1 (6 bases). The last part of the DNA fits TRBJ2-7 better; the J call may be wrong. Germline CDR1 reads MDHEN; CDR2 reads SYDVKM. The CDR3 length is 13 residues.

V and J are TRBV29-1 and TRBJ1-1; D not resolved. V was pared by 4 bases and J by 2 bases, with 14 bases between. Germline assignment: CDR1 SQVTM and CDR2 ANQGSEA. The CDR3 contains 14 residues. The CDR3: CSVAGRQSNTEAFF. CDR3 nucleotides: TGCAGCGTTGCTGGACGGCAGTCAAACACTGAAGCTTTCTTT.